This TCR beta chain was retrieved from a study of T-cell memory formation after mild COVID-19. Study conclusions and caveats: CD4+ contracting clones lay mainly in CM and EM, CD8+ ones in EMRA. Second-wave clones reaching peak frequency on day 37 lacked confirmed SARS-CoV-2 specificity. While clones contracting from day 15 to 85 were balanced between CD4 and CD8, later expanders leaned CD4+. The appearance of some responding clones in pre-infection memory suggested that cross-reactive memory joined.

In the case of this clonotype: The antigen remains unidentified.

J gave up 4 bases and V 5 bases, and 11 bases lay outside the gene matches. CDR1 is SGHRS, CDR2 YFSETQ, per germline. The CDR3 extends over 16 amino acids. MiXCR, run by TCRdb on the 5' RACE reads, gives a single entry per CDR3 protein. The data show about 160,000 distinct CDR3 sequences, about a third seen once. Sequenced input: PBMCs or a T cell subset sorted from them (not recorded which). The chain recombines TRBV5-1 with TRBJ2-1; the match to TRBD2 covers 8 bases. The receptor comes from an adult woman who had mild COVID-19 (a few samples of this study predate the infection). Cell type and time point are not known. The CDR3 DNA sequence: TGCGCCAGCAGTTTCACAGGTGGGACTAGTTACAATGAGCAGTTCTTC. It translates to CASSFTGGTSYNEQFF.